These 13 T cell receptor beta chains came from one sample sequenced in a study of glioma-infiltrating T cells. TCR alpha and beta CDR3 regions were amplified from RNA using iRepertoire nested multiplex PCR. TCRdb re-derived calls from the multiplex PCR reads in MiXCR, one entry per CDR3 protein. The sample carries 95,000 to 150,000 distinct CDR3 sequences, about 23% recorded once. Source material: glioma tissue, nonneoplastic brain tissue, or PBMCs (not recorded which). These receptors were taken from a human donor with low-grade glioma or glioblastoma, undergoing nonglioma brain surgery, or in good health (not recorded which).

In regard to this clonotype: One base away lies a much larger clone, so this may be a sequencing read error. The gene calls are TRBV18 and TRBJ1-1; D not certain. The germline CDR1 and CDR2 sequences are KGHSH and LQKENI. This CDR3 is 12 amino acids long. The germline V and J ends were trimmed by 4 bases and 8 bases, with 11 bases remaining between them. The CDR3: CASSQEVLEAFF. CDR3 nucleotides: TGTGCCAGCTCACAAGAGGTCTTAGAAGCTTTCTTT.

This clonotype was recorded many times. V usage is TRBV6-2 or TRBV6-3 and J usage is TRBJ2-7, with 10 bases fitting TRBD2. The junction had 12 bases not matched to a gene; V was cut back by 10 bases and J by 6 bases. Germline CDR1 and CDR2: MNHEY and SVGEGT. The length of the CDR3 is 14 residues. The CDR3 bases are TGTGCCACCTCATGGGCTAGCGGGAGAACCGAGCAGTACTTC. Translation: CATSWASGRTEQYF.

This clonotype was observed at least ten times. V is TRBV20-1 and J is TRBJ2-1, with 8 bases matching TRBD1. V gave up 4 bases and J gave up 8 bases; unmatched junction bases: 10. Germline CDR1 DFQATT, CDR2 SNEGSKA (reference sequence). The CDR3 has 14 residues. The CDR3 nucleotides are TGCAGTGCTACAGCCGGGACAGGCGTTGATGAGCAGTTCTTC. This sequence encodes CSATAGTGVDEQFF.

CDR3 DNA: TGCAGCGCCGGTGGGGGGCCGAGCTCCTACGAGCAGTACTTC. Translating gives CSAGGGPSSYEQYF. The chain employs TRBV29-1 and TRBJ2-7, with D perhaps given as TRBD1 or TRBD2 (6 bases each). Germline V CDR1 and CDR2: SQVTM, ANQGSEA. This CDR3 region has 14 residues. V lost 7 bases, J lost 0 bases, and 16 bases lay in between.

A single count supports this clonotype. A much more abundant neighbour one base away suggests this may be a read error. This rearrangement joins TRBV24-1 to TRBJ2-1, with a possible D match to TRBD2 (6 bases). CDR1 is KGHDR, CDR2 SFDVKD, per germline. CDR3 length equals 16 residues. Written as DNA, the CDR3 is TGTGCCACCAGTGACTCCCTAGCGACATCCCTAAATGAGAAGTTCTTC. Its translation is CATSDSLATSLNEKFF.

This clonotype was found a few times. The CDR3 nucleotides read TGTGCCATCACGGTTGCGGCAGGATTCAATGAGCAGTTCTTC. Protein: CAITVAAGFNEQFF. This sequence joins TRBV10-3 and TRBJ2-1, with D hard to call. V dropped 7 bases and J dropped 6 bases, with 16 bases sitting between them. CDR1 is ENHRY and CDR2 is SYGVKD in the germline V gene. The CDR3 has 14 residues.

This clonotype was counted ten times or more. V gene TRBV7-2 combines with J gene TRBJ1-2, with TRBD1 matching 9 bases. Losses at the gene ends were 5 bases for V and 6 bases for J; bases not matched to a gene: 4. In germline, CDR1 is SGHTA, CDR2 FQGNSA. The CDR3 totals 13 residues. The CDR3 nucleotides read TGTGCCAGCAGCCGTGGACAGGGGAATGGCTACACCTTC. Translated: CASSRGQGNGYTF.

This clonotype was recorded at least ten times. V and J are TRBV27 and TRBJ2-4; the match to TRBD1 covers 7 bases. V shed 6 bases and J 6 bases; nucleotides not matched to a gene: 11. The CDR3 totals 15 residues. CDR1 is MNHEY and CDR2 is SMNVEV in the germline V gene (reference sequence). The CDR3 spells CASSFDRAGRNIQYF. CDR3 sequence (DNA): TGTGCCAGCAGCTTCGACAGGGCCGGTCGAAACATTCAGTACTTC.

This clonotype was found a few times. This could be a read error, since a much larger clone is one nucleotide away. This chain connects TRBV6-1 to TRBJ1-1; tentative D call: TRBD1 (5 bases). Germline values: CDR1 MNHNS, CDR2 SASEGT. With 6 bases removed from V and 6 bases from J, the gap between germline ends came to 17 bases. CDR3 length: 14 residues. In DNA, the CDR3 is TGTGCCAGCAGGAGAACGGCAGGGTTCCCTGAAGCTTTCTTT. Protein: CASRRTAGFPEAFF.

This clonotype appeared a few times. The chain links TRBV5-5 to TRBJ1-4; 7 bases are a match to TRBD1. This CDR3 is built from 14 residues. The V and J ends lost 4 bases and 9 bases, in that order; junction bases with no gene match: 9. Germline CDR1 reads SGHKS; CDR2 reads YYEKEE (reference sequence). CDR3 nucleotide sequence: TGTGCCAGCAGCCATACAGGGGACCGGAAAAAACTGTTTTTT. Its translation: CASSHTGDRKKLFF.

Comment on this clonotype: At one end the junction does not follow the germline gene, possibly because of a read error. CDR3 nucleotides: TGTGCCAGCAGTTTCAGTGAGATTTCACCCCTTCACTTT. It yields the protein CASSFSEISPLHF. The chain is built from TRBV12-3 or TRBV12-4 and TRBJ1-6; D not certain. The CDR3 runs to 13 residues.

As regards this clonotype: Since a much larger clone is just one base distant, this may be a read error. CDR3 loop: CASRGTGYNQPQNF. CDR3 DNA sequence: TGTGCCAGCAGGGGGACAGGGTACAATCAGCCCCAGAATTTT. The gene calls are TRBV2 and TRBJ1-5, with 9 bases that match TRBD1. Germline V gene sequence: CDR1 SNHLY, CDR2 FYNNEI. The CDR3 length is 14 residues.

The sample holds many counts of this clonotype. The V call is TRBV14, the J call TRBJ2-7; a possible D gene is TRBD1 (6 bases). Germline loops: CDR1 SGHDN, CDR2 FVKESK. The CDR3 loop spans 15 amino acids. Trimming took 2 bases from V and 6 from J, leaving 17 bases between them. Here the CDR3 reads CASSQPGTSRSEQYF. CDR3 DNA: TGTGCCAGCAGCCAACCTGGGACATCCCGATCCGAGCAGTACTTC.